The sequence of this T cell receptor beta chain was determined in a study of blood T cells in healthy people across ages. Study results and limitations: It was the long-lived donors that had more naive CD4+ cells and higher diversity than aged donors.

Germline V lookup: CDR1 MGHRA, CDR2 YSYEKL. This CDR3 has 16 amino acids. The V and J ends lost 4 bases and 4 bases respectively, with 17 bases between them. This clonotype was observed at least ten times. The antigen is undetermined. PCR was performed a second time for roughly 6 to 12 cycles using a sample-barcoded 5' primer and a J-beta primer mix. Each CDR3 protein is one row after TCRdb ran MiXCR on the 5' RACE reads. The sample shows about 760,000 distinct CDR3 sequences, around 50% of them seen only once. This TCR came from a man aged 35 to 55 in good health. The chain uses TRBV4-1 and TRBJ2-1; perhaps TRBD2 as D (6 bases). Sequences were obtained from blood. The CDR3 here is CASSPILATFYNEQFF. The DNA of the CDR3 is TGCGCCAGCAGCCCTATTCTAGCGACCTTTTACAATGAGCAGTTCTTC.